Shown below are 5 T cell receptor beta chains from a single sample sequenced in a study of cytomegalovirus exposure and HLA in healthy donors. The PCR employed 60 Vbeta primers together with 13 Jbeta primers. Data came from immunoSEQ multiplex PCR; TCRdb stores just in-frame clones and leaves some out. The sample gives some 200,000 clones, about 80% of which show up once; roughly 1.3% is in the top ten. Sequenced: PBMCs. The receptors come from a girl aged 5-17 years in good health and CMV-seronegative.

This clone was recorded a few times. V and J are TRBV27 and TRBJ2-7; perhaps TRBD1 as D (6 bases). This CDR3 region has 15 residues. V lost 5 bases and J 7 bases, leaving 21 bases between the germline ends. Looked up from germline, CDR1 is MNHEY and CDR2 is SMNVEV (reference sequence). CDR3: CASSPQGRAPGEQYF. Here the CDR3 DNA reads TGTGCCAGCAGTCCACAGGGCAGGGCGCCTGGGGAGCAGTACTTC.

The chain recombines TRBV5-1 with TRBJ1-4, with D maybe TRBD1 (5 bases). Per germline, CDR1 SGHRS and CDR2 YFSETQ. V lost 5 bases and J 2 bases, leaving 13 bases between the germline ends. This CDR3 has 15 amino acids. The CDR3 region has the DNA TGCGCCAGCAGGAAAGGAGGGGAGACTAATGAAAAACTGTTTTTT. Amino acid sequence: CASRKGGETNEKLFF.

This sequence joins TRBV7-9 and TRBJ1-1; 8 bases align to TRBD1. Trimming at V came to 8 bases and at J to 3 bases, leaving 8 bases not matched to a gene. Germline values: CDR1 SEHNR, CDR2 FQNEAQ (reference sequence). This CDR3 is 14 amino acids long. CDR3 coding DNA: TGTGCCAGCGACAGGGGACCCGGGGACACTGAAGCTTTCTTT. Protein product: CASDRGPGDTEAFF. Looking up the rest from reference TRBV7-9 and TRBJ1-1 gives the full variable domain: DTGVSQNPRHKITKRGQNVTFRCDPISEHNRLYWYRQTLGQGPEFLTYFQNEAQLEKSRLLSDRFSAERPKGSFSTLEIQRTEQGDSAMYLCASDRGPGDTEAFFGQGTRLTVV.

The chain couples TRBV4-3 to TRBJ2-5; 9 bases align to TRBD2. The CDR3 contains 18 residues. V shed 1 base, J shed 5 bases, and the junction held 14 bases outside the gene matches. Germline loops: CDR1 LGHNA, CDR2 YSLEER. CDR3 in amino acids: CASSQVYGGGGAGETQYF. In DNA, the CDR3 is TGCGCCAGCAGCCAAGTATACGGCGGCGGGGGGGCCGGGGAGACCCAGTACTTC.

CDR3 residues: CASSRQQGAMGTEAFF. The CDR3 DNA reads as TGTGCCAGCAGCCGACAACAGGGGGCCATGGGCACTGAAGCTTTCTTT. The chain combines TRBV14 with TRBJ1-1, with 9 bases that match TRBD1. Per germline, CDR1 SGHDN and CDR2 FVKESK. V dropped 4 bases and J dropped 4; count of bases not matched to a gene: 10. The CDR3 consists of 16 residues.